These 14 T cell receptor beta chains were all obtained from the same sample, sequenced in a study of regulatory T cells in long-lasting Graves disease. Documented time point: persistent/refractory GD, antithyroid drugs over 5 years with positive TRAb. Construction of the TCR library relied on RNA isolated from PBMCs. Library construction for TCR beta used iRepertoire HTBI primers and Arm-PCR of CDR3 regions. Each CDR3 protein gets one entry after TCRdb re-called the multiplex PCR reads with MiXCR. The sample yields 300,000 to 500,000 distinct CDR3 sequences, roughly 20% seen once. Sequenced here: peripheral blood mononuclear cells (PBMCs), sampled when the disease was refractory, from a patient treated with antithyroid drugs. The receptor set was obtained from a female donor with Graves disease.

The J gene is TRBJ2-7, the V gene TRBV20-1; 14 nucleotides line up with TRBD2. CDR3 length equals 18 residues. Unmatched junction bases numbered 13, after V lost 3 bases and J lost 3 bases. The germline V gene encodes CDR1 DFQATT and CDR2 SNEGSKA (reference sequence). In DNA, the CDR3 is TGCAGTGCTAGTGGAGACGGGACTAGCGGGAGTCCCTTCTACGAGCAGTACTTC. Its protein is CSASGDGTSGSPFYEQYF.

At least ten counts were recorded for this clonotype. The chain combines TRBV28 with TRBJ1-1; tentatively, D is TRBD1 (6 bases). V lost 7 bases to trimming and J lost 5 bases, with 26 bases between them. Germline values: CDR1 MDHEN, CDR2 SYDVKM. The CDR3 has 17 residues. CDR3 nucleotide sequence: TGTGCCAGCACGATGGGGGGGCACCCTATACCGGGGACTGAAGCTTTCTTT. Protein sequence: CASTMGGHPIPGTEAFF.

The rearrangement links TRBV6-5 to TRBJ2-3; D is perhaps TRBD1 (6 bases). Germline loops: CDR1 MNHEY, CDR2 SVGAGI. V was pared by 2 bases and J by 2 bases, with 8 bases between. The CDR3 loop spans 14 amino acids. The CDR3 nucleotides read TGTGCCAGCAGTTACAACAGGGACACAGATACGCAGTATTTT. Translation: CASSYNRDTDTQYF.

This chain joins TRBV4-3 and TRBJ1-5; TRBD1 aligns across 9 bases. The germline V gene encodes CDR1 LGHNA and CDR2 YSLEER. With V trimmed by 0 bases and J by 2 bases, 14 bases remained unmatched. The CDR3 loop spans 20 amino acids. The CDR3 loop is CASSQEGACRTGEGNQPQHF. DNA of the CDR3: TGCGCCAGCAGCCAAGAAGGGGCCTGTAGGACAGGGGAAGGCAATCAGCCCCAGCATTTT.

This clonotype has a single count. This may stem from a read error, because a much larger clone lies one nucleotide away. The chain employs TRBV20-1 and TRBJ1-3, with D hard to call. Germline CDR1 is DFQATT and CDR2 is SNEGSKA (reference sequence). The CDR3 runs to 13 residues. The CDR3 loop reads CSASVSSGSTIYF. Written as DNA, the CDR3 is TGCAGTGCTAGTGTCAGCTCTGGAAGCACCATATATTTT.

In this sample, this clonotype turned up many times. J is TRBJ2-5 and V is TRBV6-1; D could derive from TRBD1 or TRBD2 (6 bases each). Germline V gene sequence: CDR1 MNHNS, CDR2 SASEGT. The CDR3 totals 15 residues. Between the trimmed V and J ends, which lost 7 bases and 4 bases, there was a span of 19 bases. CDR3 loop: CASTVQGGFAETQYF. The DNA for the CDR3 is TGTGCCAGCACAGTACAGGGAGGATTTGCAGAGACCCAGTACTTC.

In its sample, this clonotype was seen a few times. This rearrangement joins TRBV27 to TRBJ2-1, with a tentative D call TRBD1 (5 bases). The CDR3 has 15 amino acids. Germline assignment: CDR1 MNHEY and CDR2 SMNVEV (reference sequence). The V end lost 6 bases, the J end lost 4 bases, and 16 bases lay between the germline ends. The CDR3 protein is CASRTWGRPYNEQFF. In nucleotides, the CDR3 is TGTGCCAGCAGGACCTGGGGCAGGCCATACAATGAGCAGTTCTTC.

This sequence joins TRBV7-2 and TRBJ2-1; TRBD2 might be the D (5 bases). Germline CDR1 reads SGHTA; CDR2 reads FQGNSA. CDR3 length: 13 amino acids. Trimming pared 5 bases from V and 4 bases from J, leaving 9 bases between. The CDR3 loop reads CASSPGVYNEQFF. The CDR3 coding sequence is TGTGCCAGCAGCCCCGGGGTGTACAATGAGCAGTTCTTC.

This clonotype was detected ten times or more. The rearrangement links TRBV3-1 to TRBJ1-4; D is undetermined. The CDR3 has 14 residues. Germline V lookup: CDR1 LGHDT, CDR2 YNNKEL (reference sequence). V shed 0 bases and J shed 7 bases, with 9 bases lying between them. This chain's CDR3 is CASSQETKSEKLFF. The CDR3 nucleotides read TGTGCCAGCAGCCAAGAAACCAAGAGTGAAAAACTGTTTTTT.

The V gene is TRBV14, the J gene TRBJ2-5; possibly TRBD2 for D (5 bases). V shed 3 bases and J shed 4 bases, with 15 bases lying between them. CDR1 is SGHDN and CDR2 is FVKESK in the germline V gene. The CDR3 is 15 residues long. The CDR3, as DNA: TGTGCCAGCAGCCAGGCCCGACTAAGCCCAGAGACCCAGTACTTC. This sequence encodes CASSQARLSPETQYF.

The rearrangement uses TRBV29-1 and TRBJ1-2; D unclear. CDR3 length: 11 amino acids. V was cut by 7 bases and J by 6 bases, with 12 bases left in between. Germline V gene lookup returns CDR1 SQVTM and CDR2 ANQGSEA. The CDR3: CSARAADGYTF. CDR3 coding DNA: TGCAGCGCCCGGGCGGCCGATGGCTACACCTTC. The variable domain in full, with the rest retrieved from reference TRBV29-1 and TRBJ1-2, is SAVISQKPSRDICQRGTSLTIQCQVDSQVTMMFWYRQQPGQSLTLIATANQGSEATYESGFVIDKFPISRPNLTFSTLTVSNMSPEDSSIYLCSARAADGYTFGSGTRLTVV.

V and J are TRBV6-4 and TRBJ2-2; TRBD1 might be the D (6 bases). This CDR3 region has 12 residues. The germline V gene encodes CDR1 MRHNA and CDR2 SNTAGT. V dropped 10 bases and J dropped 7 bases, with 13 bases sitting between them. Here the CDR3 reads CATNYRVGELFF. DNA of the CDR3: TGTGCCACCAACTACAGGGTCGGGGAGCTGTTTTTT.

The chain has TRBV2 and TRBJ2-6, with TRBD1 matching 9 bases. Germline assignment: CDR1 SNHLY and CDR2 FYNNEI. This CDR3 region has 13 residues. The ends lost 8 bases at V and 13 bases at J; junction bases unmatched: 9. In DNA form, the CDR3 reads TGTGCCAGCCGACAGGGGGTAGGGAAGGTCCTGACTTTC. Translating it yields CASRQGVGKVLTF.

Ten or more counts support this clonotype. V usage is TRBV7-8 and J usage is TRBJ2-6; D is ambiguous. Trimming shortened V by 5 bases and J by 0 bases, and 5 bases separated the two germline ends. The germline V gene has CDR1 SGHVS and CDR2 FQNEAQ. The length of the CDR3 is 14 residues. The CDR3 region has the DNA TGTGCCAGCAGCGCGTACTCTGGGGCCAACGTCCTGACTTTC. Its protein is CASSAYSGANVLTF. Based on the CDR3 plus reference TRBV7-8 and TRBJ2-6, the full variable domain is GAGVSQSPRYKVAKRGQDVALRCDPISGHVSLFWYQQALGQGPEFLTYFQNEAQLDKSGLPSDRFFAERPEGSVSTLKIQRTQQEDSAVYLCASSAYSGANVLTFGAGSRLTVL.